One sample yielded the 18 T cell receptor beta chains listed below, sequenced in a study of T-cell reconstitution after alpha-beta-depleted transplantation in children. Researchers prepared the TCRbeta library using unique molecular identifiers, the study reports. TCRdb analysed the PCR reads with MiXCR anew, one entry per CDR3 protein. The table includes roughly 610,000 distinct CDR3 sequences, roughly a tenth detected once. Sequencing used PBMCs from the stem cell graft donor, obtained from the stem cell graft. The receptors here all came from a human donor who donated a stem cell graft to a child with acute myeloid leukemia.

This clonotype occurred many times. This rearrangement joins TRBV12-3 or TRBV12-4 to TRBJ2-5, with 10 bases matching TRBD1. The CDR3 has 16 amino acids. V lost 7 bases and J lost 5; bases outside the gene matches: 13. The CDR3 DNA reads as TGTGCCAGCACCCGCCGGGACAGGGGTGTTAGGGAGACCCAGTACTTC. The encoded protein is CASTRRDRGVRETQYF.

This clonotype has ten or more counts. The chain uses TRBV7-9 and TRBJ2-5; tentative D call: TRBD1 (5 bases). CDR3 size: 14 residues. V dropped 3 bases and J dropped 2 bases, with 10 bases sitting between them. In germline, CDR1 is SEHNR, CDR2 FQNEAQ (reference sequence). DNA for the CDR3: TGTGCCAGCAGCTTCGCGGCAGGGCAAGAGACCCAGTACTTC. It translates to CASSFAAGQETQYF.

The V gene is TRBV24-1, the J gene TRBJ2-7; D unresolved. The CDR3 consists of 16 residues. V was trimmed by 2 bases and J by 0 bases, leaving 13 bases between them. Germline CDR1 reads KGHDR; CDR2 reads SFDVKD. CDR3 nucleotides: TGTGCCACCAGTGATTCGTCGGGTCTATCCTCCTACGAGCAGTACTTC. Translating gives CATSDSSGLSSYEQYF.

J is TRBJ1-6 and V is TRBV5-1; possible D gene TRBD1, 6 bases. CDR3 size: 15 residues. Germline V lookup: CDR1 SGHRS, CDR2 YFSETQ. V lost 0 bases and J lost 9, with 13 bases in between. The CDR3 here is CASSLEGQPSSPLHF. The CDR3 DNA reads as TGCGCCAGCAGCTTGGAAGGACAGCCTTCTTCACCCCTCCACTTT.

This chain links TRBV7-8 with TRBJ2-3; the match to TRBD2 covers 8 bases. CDR3 length: 14 amino acids. Per germline, CDR1 SGHVS and CDR2 FQNEAQ. V gave up 1 base and J gave up 6 bases; unmatched junction bases: 3. The CDR3 bases are TGTGCCAGCAGCTTAGAGGGCGGGGGGGATACGCAGTATTTT. Residues: CASSLEGGGDTQYF.

The table lists this clonotype with a few counts. The chain couples TRBV20-1 to TRBJ2-7; TRBD1 agrees at 7 bases. CDR3 size: 15 residues. The germline CDR1 and CDR2 sequences are DFQATT and SNEGSKA (reference sequence). The ends lost 6 bases at V and 0 bases at J; junction bases unmatched: 11. The CDR3 region is CSAPQPRQGSYEQYF. In nucleotides, the CDR3 is TGCAGTGCACCTCAACCCCGACAGGGCTCCTACGAGCAGTACTTC.

This clonotype was counted many times. The genes are TRBV28 and TRBJ1-4; D uncertain. Germline lookup yields CDR1 MDHEN and CDR2 SYDVKM. With 7 bases removed from V and 3 bases from J, the gap between germline ends came to 9 bases. There are 13 residues in the CDR3. The CDR3 reads CASTKDPNEKLFF. CDR3 DNA sequence: TGTGCCAGCACGAAGGATCCTAATGAAAAACTGTTTTTT.

This clonotype was detected many times. The rearrangement links TRBV12-3 or TRBV12-4 to TRBJ1-1; the match to TRBD1 covers 8 bases. The J segment lost 1 base and the V segment lost 5 bases, leaving 12 bases of the junction unmatched. CDR3 size: 17 residues. The CDR3 DNA reads TGTGCCAGCAGTACAAGTCCCGGGACAGGTACGAACACTGAAGCTTTCTTT. It specifies CASSTSPGTGTNTEAFF.

The V call is TRBV20-1, the J call TRBJ2-1; 11 positions agree with TRBD2. CDR1 DFQATT and CDR2 SNEGSKA come from the germline V gene (reference sequence). Losses at the gene ends were 5 bases for V and 6 bases for J; bases not matched to a gene: 9. The CDR3 has 15 amino acids. CDR3 in amino acids: CSASPGLAGTNEQFF. The CDR3 nucleotides are TGCAGTGCTTCTCCTGGACTAGCGGGTACCAATGAGCAGTTCTTC.

This chain uses TRBV9 with TRBJ2-5; 8 bases align to TRBD2. The CDR3 spans 13 residues. In germline, CDR1 is SGDLS, CDR2 YYNGEE. V shed 4 bases and J 7 bases; nucleotides not matched to a gene: 6. In DNA, the CDR3 is TGTGCCAGCAGCCCGAGCACTAGCGGGACCCAGTACTTC. Protein sequence: CASSPSTSGTQYF.

This sequence joins TRBV6-2 or TRBV6-3 and TRBJ2-1, with 7 bases fitting TRBD1. Germline trimming cut 4 bases from V and 9 bases from J; bases unmatched to any gene: 15. The CDR3 covers 16 residues. Germline lookup yields CDR1 MNHEY and CDR2 SVGEGT. The DNA of the CDR3 is TGTGCCAGCAGTTCCCTTTGGACAGGCGGCTTGCGTGAGCAGTTCTTC. This gives the protein CASSSLWTGGLREQFF.

This clonotype showed up just once. The V call is TRBV20-1, the J call TRBJ1-5; tentatively, D is TRBD1 (6 bases). V lost 0 bases to trimming and J lost 2 bases, with 14 bases between them. The CDR3 is 16 residues long. CDR1 and CDR2 from the germline V gene are DFQATT and SNEGSKA (reference sequence). The CDR3 loop is CSARDGTRGGNQPQHF. The CDR3 DNA reads as TGCAGTGCTAGAGATGGGACAAGGGGTGGCAATCAGCCCCAGCATTTT.

The chain combines TRBV7-2 with TRBJ2-3, with D hard to call. Deletions cut 8 bases from V and 3 bases from J, with 6 bases between. In germline, CDR1 is SGHTA, CDR2 FQGNSA. The length of the CDR3 is 11 residues. In nucleotides, the CDR3 is TGTGCCAGCGACAAAACAGATACGCAGTATTTT. Its translation is CASDKTDTQYF.

This clonotype has more than one count but fewer than ten. The rearrangement joins TRBV6-5 to TRBJ1-4; D gene ambiguous. The CDR3 runs to 14 residues. Trimming stripped 0 bases from V and 4 bases from J, with 6 bases between. Germline lookup yields CDR1 MNHEY and CDR2 SVGAGI. As DNA, the CDR3 is TGTGCCAGCAGTTACTCGAGACTTAATGAAAAACTGTTTTTT. The encoded protein is CASSYSRLNEKLFF.

This clonotype appeared many times. This sequence joins TRBV25-1 and TRBJ1-5; 10 positions agree with TRBD1. CDR1 is MGHDK and CDR2 is SYGVNS in the germline V gene. This CDR3 comprises 16 residues. Trimming took 6 bases from V and 7 from J; bases not matched to a gene: 12. CDR3 sequence reads: CASSGTGDTINQPQHF. CDR3 in DNA: TGTGCCAGCAGCGGGACAGGGGATACGATCAACCAGCCCCAGCATTTT.

The chain joins TRBV7-2 to TRBJ1-4, with D perhaps matching TRBD1 (6 bases). CDR1 and CDR2 from the germline V gene are SGHTA and FQGNSA. V was shortened by 4 bases and J by 0 bases, with 9 bases between the two germline ends. The length of the CDR3 is 15 residues. The CDR3 region has the DNA TGTGCCAGCAGCTGGACAGTCCCAACTAATGAAAAACTGTTTTTT. Its protein product is CASSWTVPTNEKLFF.

CDR3 loop: CASSLELAVRDTQYF. CDR3 sequence (DNA): TGCGCCAGCAGCTTGGAACTAGCGGTCCGAGATACGCAGTATTTT. The chain combines TRBV5-1 with TRBJ2-3; 8 bases agree with TRBD2. The CDR3 runs to 15 residues. Germline V CDR1 and CDR2: SGHRS, YFSETQ. The ends lost 0 bases at V and 5 bases at J; junction bases unmatched: 5.

The genes are TRBV28 and TRBJ2-2, with TRBD2 matching 14 bases. With 6 bases clipped from V and 5 bases from J, the junction kept 8 bases outside the gene matches. The CDR3 is made up of 17 amino acids. Germline V gene lookup returns CDR1 MDHEN and CDR2 SYDVKM. CDR3 coding DNA: TGTGCCAGCAGGCTCCCGGGACTAGCGGGAGTGACCGGGGAGCTGTTTTTT. This sequence encodes CASRLPGLAGVTGELFF.